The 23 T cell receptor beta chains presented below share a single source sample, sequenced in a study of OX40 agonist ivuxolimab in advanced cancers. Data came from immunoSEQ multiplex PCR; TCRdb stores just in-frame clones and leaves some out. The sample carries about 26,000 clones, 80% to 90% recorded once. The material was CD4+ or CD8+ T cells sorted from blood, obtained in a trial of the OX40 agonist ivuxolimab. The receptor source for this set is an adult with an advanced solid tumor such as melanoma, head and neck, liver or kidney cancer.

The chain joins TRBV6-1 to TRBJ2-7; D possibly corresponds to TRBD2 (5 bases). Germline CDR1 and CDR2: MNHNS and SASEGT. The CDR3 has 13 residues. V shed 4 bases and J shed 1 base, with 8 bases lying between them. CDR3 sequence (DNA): TGTGCCAGCAGTGGCAGACTATCCTACGAGCAGTACTTC. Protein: CASSGRLSYEQYF.

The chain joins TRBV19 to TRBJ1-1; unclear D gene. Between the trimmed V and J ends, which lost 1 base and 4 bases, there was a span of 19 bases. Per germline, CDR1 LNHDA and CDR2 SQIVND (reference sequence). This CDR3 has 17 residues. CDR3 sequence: CASSIGPGMGIGTEAFF. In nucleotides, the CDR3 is TGTGCCAGTAGTATAGGCCCGGGAATGGGTATCGGCACTGAAGCTTTCTTT.

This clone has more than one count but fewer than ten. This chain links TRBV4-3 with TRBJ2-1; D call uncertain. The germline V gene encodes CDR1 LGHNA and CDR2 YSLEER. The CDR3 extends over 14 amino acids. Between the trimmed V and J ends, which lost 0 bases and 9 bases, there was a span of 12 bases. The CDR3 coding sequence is TGCGCCAGCAGCCAAGACCTACTGGGTGTTGAGCAGTTCTTC. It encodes CASSQDLLGVEQFF.

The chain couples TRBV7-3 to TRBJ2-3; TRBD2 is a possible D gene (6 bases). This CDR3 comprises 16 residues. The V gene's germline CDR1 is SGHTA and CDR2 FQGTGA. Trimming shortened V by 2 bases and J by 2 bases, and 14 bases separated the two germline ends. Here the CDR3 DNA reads TGTGCCAGCAGCTTATGGTCTGCGGGGTCCACAGATACGCAGTATTTT. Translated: CASSLWSAGSTDTQYF.

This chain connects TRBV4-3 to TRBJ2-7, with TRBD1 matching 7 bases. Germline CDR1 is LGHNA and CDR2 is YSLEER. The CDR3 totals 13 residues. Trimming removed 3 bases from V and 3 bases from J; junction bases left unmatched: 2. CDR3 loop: CASSQGQRYEQYF. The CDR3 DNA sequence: TGCGCCAGCAGCCAGGGACAGCGCTACGAGCAGTACTTC.

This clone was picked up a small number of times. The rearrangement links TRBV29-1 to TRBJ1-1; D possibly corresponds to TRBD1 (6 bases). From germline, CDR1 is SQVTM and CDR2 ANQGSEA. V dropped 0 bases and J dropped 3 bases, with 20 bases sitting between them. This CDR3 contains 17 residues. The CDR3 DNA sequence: TGCAGCGTTGAAGACCCCGGGGTGGACACAGGGTACACTGAAGCTTTCTTT. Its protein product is CSVEDPGVDTGYTEAFF.

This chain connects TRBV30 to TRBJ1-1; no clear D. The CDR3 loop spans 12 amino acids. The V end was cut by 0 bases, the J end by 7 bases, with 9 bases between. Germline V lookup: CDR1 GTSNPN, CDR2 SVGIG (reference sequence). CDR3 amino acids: CAWSVLGLEAFF. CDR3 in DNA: TGTGCCTGGAGTGTACTTGGCCTTGAAGCTTTCTTT.

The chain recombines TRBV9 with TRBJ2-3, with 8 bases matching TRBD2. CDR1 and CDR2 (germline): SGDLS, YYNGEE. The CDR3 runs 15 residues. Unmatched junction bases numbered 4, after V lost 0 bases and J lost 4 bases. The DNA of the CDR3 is TGTGCCAGCAGCGTAGACGGGAGGGTTTCAGATACGCAGTATTTT. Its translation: CASSVDGRVSDTQYF.

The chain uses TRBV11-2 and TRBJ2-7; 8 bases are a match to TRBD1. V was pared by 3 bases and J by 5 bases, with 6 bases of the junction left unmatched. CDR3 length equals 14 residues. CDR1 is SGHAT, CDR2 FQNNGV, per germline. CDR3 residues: CASSFPLQGDEQYF. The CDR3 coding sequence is TGTGCCAGCAGCTTCCCCCTACAGGGGGACGAGCAGTACTTC.

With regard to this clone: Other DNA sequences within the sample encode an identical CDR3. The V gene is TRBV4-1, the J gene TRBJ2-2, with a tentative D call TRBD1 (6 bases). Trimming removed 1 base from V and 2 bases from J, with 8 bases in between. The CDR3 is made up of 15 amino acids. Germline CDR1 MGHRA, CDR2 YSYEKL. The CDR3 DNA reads TGCGCCAGCAGCCAAGTGGGACAAAACACCGGGGAGCTGTTTTTT. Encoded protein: CASSQVGQNTGELFF.

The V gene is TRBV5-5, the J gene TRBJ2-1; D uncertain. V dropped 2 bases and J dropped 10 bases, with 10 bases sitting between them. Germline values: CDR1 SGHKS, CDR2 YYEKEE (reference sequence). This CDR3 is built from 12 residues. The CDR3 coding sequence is TGTGCCAGCAGCTTTACATTGATCGAGCAGTTCTTC. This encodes CASSFTLIEQFF.

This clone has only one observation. In DNA, the CDR3 is TGTGCCAGCAGCACCGGGACAGGGGGCGCAAATGAAAAACTGTTTTTT. It is translated as CASSTGTGGANEKLFF. The V gene is TRBV5-4, the J gene TRBJ1-4; 12 nucleotides match TRBD1. The CDR3 extends over 16 amino acids. V gave up 4 bases and J gave up 5 bases; unmatched junction bases: 6. Germline-derived CDR1 and CDR2 are SGHNT and YYREEE (reference sequence).

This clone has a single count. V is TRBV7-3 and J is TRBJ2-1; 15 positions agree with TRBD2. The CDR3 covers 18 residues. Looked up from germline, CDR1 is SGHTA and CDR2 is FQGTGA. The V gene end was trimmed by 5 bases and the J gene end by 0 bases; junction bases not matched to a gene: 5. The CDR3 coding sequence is TGTGCCAGCAGCCCCGGGACTAGCGGGAGGATCTCCTACAATGAGCAGTTCTTC. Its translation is CASSPGTSGRISYNEQFF.

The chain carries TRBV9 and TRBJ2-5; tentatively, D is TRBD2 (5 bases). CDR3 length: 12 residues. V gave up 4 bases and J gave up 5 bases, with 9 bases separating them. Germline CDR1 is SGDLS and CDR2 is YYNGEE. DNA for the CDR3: TGTGCCAGCAGCCCTACGGGGGAGACCCAGTACTTC. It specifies CASSPTGETQYF.

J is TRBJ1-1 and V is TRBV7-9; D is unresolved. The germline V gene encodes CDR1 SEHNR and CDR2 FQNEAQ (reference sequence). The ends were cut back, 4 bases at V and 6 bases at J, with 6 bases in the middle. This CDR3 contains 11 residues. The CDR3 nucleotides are TGTGCCAGCAGCTCCGGGCCTGAAGCTTTCTTT. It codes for CASSSGPEAFF.

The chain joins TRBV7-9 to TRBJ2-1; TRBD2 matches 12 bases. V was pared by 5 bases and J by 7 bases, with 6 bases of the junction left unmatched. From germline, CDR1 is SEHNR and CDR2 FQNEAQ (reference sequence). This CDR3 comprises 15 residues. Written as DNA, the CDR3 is TGTGCCAGCAGCCCCCCGACTAGCGGGAGAAATGAGCAGTTCTTC. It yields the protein CASSPPTSGRNEQFF.

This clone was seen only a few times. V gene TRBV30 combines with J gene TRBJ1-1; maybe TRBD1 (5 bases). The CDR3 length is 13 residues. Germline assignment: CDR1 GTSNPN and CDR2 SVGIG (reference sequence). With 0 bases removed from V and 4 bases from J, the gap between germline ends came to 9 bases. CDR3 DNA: TGTGCCTGGAGTGTATGGGGGAGCACTGAAGCTTTCTTT. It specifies CAWSVWGSTEAFF.

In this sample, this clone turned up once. The CDR3 nucleotides read TGCGCCAGCAGAACAGGGGCGCCCCATGAGCAGTTCTTC. This codes for CASRTGAPHEQFF. The chain joins TRBV5-1 to TRBJ2-1; 7 positions match TRBD1. CDR1 is SGHRS and CDR2 is YFSETQ in the germline V gene. The CDR3 totals 13 residues. Germline trimming cut 5 bases from V and 8 bases from J; bases unmatched to any gene: 7.

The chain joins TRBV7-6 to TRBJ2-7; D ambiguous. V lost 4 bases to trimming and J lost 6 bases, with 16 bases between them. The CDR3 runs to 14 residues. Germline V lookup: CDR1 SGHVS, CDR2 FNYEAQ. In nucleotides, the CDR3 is TGTGCCAGCAGCTCCATTCATCTCAGCCCCGAGCAGTACTTC. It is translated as CASSSIHLSPEQYF.

The CDR3 loop is CASSFISGEVETQYF. CDR3 DNA sequence: TGTGCCAGCAGCTTTATTTCAGGGGAGGTTGAGACCCAGTACTTC. V usage is TRBV11-2 and J usage is TRBJ2-5; D is possibly TRBD1 or TRBD2 (6 bases each). The ends were cut back, 3 bases at V and 5 bases at J, with 16 bases in the middle. The CDR3 runs to 15 residues. Looked up from germline, CDR1 is SGHAT and CDR2 is FQNNGV.

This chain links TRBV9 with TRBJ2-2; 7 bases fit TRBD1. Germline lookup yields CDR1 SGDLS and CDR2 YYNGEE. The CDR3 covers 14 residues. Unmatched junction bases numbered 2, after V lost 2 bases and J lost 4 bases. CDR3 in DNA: TGTGCCAGCAGCGTTGCAGGGGGCACCGGGGAGCTGTTTTTT. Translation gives CASSVAGGTGELFF. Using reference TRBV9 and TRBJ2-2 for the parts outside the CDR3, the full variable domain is DSGVTQTPKHLITATGQRVTLRCSPRSGDLSVYWYQQSLDQGLQFLIQYYNGEERAKGNILERFSAQQFPDLHSELNLSSLELGDSALYFCASSVAGGTGELFFGEGSRLTVL.

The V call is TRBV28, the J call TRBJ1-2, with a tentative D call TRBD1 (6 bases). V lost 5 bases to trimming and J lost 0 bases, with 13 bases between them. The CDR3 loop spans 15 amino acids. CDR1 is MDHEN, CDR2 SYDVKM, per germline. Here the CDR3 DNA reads TGTGCCAGCAGTCTGGGGGCAGGACCTAACTATGGCTACACCTTC. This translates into CASSLGAGPNYGYTF.

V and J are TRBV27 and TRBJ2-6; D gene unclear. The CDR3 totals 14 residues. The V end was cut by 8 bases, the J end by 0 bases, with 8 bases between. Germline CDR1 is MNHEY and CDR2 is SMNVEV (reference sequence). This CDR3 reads CASAPASGANVLTF. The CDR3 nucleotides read TGTGCCAGCGCCCCCGCCTCTGGGGCCAACGTCCTGACTTTC.